This TCR beta chain was sequenced for a study of T cells in Graves' hyperthyroidism and ophthalmopathy. Germline V CDR1 and CDR2: KGHSH, LQKENI. The CDR3 sequence is 14 residues long. RNA transcripts gave rise to amplified TCR beta CDR3 regions. A first-round RT-PCR of the TCR CDR3 used the HTBI primer set. TCRdb re-called the multiplex PCR reads through MiXCR, storing one row per CDR3 protein. This table has roughly 98,000 distinct CDR3 sequences, 35% to 50% appearing once. Regarding this clonotype: A much more abundant neighbour one base away suggests this may be a read error.

Based on clinical symptoms, serum thyroxine and TRAb, thyroid ultrasound and orbital computed tomography, diagnoses were reached. Specimen: peripheral blood or thyroid tissue (not recorded which). This TCR was sampled from a woman in her 30s with Graves' hyperthyroidism. J is TRBJ2-2 and V is TRBV18, with a tentative D call TRBD2 (5 bases). CDR3: CASSRDWATGELLF. CDR3 DNA: TGTGCCAGCTCACGAGACTGGGCCACCGGGGAGCTGCTTTTT.